This TCR beta chain was sequenced during a study of blood T cells in healthy people across ages. Primed by a sample-barcoded 5' primer and a J-beta primer mix, a second PCR proceeded for about 7 to 11 cycles. Every molecule of cDNA carried a tag from a template-switch adaptor with 12 random nucleotides. TCRdb re-called the 5' RACE reads with MiXCR, one entry per CDR3 protein. The sample has over 450,000 distinct CDR3 sequences; 20% to 30% are singletons. Study results and caveats: Relative to aged donors, long-lived donors carried more naive CD4+ cells and displayed higher diversity.

The CDR3 contains 14 residues. V was clipped by 6 bases and J by 6 bases, with 14 bases between them. Germline loops: CDR1 MDHEN, CDR2 SYDVKM. Remarks on this clonotype: Its antigen is still unknown.

The donors, all healthy, were Caucasians living in Russia, aged 6 to 90. In addition, the sample was reused for a study of T cells of mothers and their children.

Sequences were obtained from blood. The clonotype comes from a boy between 5 and 17 years old in good health. The rearrangement links TRBV28 to TRBJ1-4; weak D call: TRBD1 (5 bases). CDR3 residues: CASRPAGADEKLFF. The CDR3 DNA follows: TGTGCCAGCAGGCCGGCCGGGGCTGATGAAAAACTGTTTTTT.